This entry concerns a single T cell receptor (beta chain). This entry is derived from a study of patients and donors after allogeneic stem cell transplantation. TCRdb recomputed calls from the RT-PCR reads with MiXCR, one row per CDR3 protein. The sample carries about 40,000 distinct CDR3 sequences, roughly 29% recorded once. Material for sequencing was blood, either unsorted or a sorted T cell fraction (not recorded which). The TCR comes from a human donor who was either an allogeneic HSCT recipient or a stem cell or donor lymphocyte infusion donor (not recorded which). It is not recorded whose cells these are; they may come from a transplant donor.

For the CDR3, the DNA is TGCAGTGCTATCCGGGACCTCCGGGAGCAGTACTTC. This codes for CSAIRDLREQYF. The chain employs TRBV20-1 and TRBJ2-7, with D perhaps given as TRBD1 or TRBD2 (5 bases each). CDR1 is DFQATT and CDR2 is SNEGSKA in the germline V gene (reference sequence). The CDR3 sequence is 12 residues long. V lost 4 bases, J lost 7 bases, and 14 bases lay in between.